This is a list of T cell receptor beta chains from one sample in a study of blood T cell repertoires in COVID-19. Assay used: immunoSEQ multiplex PCR; TCRdb lists only in-frame clones, some missing. The sample lists about 91,000 clones, around nine tenths occurring once. The sequenced material came from peripheral blood. These receptors were taken from a woman aged 65 to 85 with acute or convalescent COVID-19. Each CDR3 is given with its conserved first and last residue. Each record gives: clone size, J gene, V gene, CDR3 length, D gene, CDR3 DNA, CDR3 protein. D genes are given only for firm matches. Expanded clones are given a class, and other clones once, few, many or no size at all.

>NA|TRBJ2-5|TRBV27|15|NA
TGTGCCAGCAGTTCTACTGGACTTTCGAGGGAGACCCAGTACTTC
CASSSTGLSRETQYF
>NA|TRBJ2-3|TRBV3-1/TRBV3-2|19|TRBD2
TGTGCCAGCAGCCAAGACAGACCGGGACTAGGTCTCTCCACAGATACGCAGTATTTT
CASSQDRPGLGLSTDTQYF
>NA|TRBJ2-7|TRBV2|12|NA
TGTGCCAGCAGTGCGAACGGGGAGGAGCAGTACTTC
CASSANGEEQYF
>NA|TRBJ2-3|TRBV19|16|NA
TGTGCCAGTAGTATAGGATGGGGGCGAAACACAGATACGCAGTATTTT
CASSIGWGRNTDTQYF
>NA|TRBJ2-1|TRBV15|18|NA
TGTGCCACCAGCAGAAACAACAGGGTCCCCCAAGTGGACAATGAGCAGTTCTTC
CATSRNNRVPQVDNEQFF
>NA|TRBJ2-2|TRBV3-1/TRBV3-2|15|NA
TGTGCCAGCAGCCAAGCGGGGGGCCGGACCGGGGAGCTGTTTTTT
CASSQAGGRTGELFF
>NA|TRBJ2-5|TRBV9|16|TRBD1
TGTGCCAGCAGCGTTGTAGTGACAGGGGCTCTTGAGACCCAGTACTTC
CASSVVVTGALETQYF
>NA|TRBJ1-2|TRBV5-1|16|NA
TGCGCCAGCAGCCTCCAAGCCGGCGCGGGCTTGGATGGCTACACCTTC
CASSLQAGAGLDGYTF
>NA|TRBJ2-1|TRBV24-1|15|NA
TGTGCCACCAGCGTGATGTCCGATTGGGGCGATGAGCAGTTCTTC
CATSVMSDWGDEQFF
>NA|TRBJ2-1|TRBV13|15|NA
TGTGCCAGCAGCTTAGGACAGGGTCCCTACAATGAGCAGTTCTTC
CASSLGQGPYNEQFF
>NA|TRBJ1-1|TRBV7-9|14|NA
TGTGCCAGCAGCTTAGAGGGGCCGAGGACTGAAGCTTTCTTT
CASSLEGPRTEAFF
>few|TRBJ2-3|TRBV7-6|15|TRBD1
TGTGCCAGCAGCTTAGAGACAGGGGCCACAGATACGCAGTATTTT
CASSLETGATDTQYF
>few|TRBJ2-7|TRBV5-1|14|NA
TGCGCCAGCAGTTTTAACGACGGGTTCTACGAGCAGTACTTC
CASSFNDGFYEQYF
>NA|TRBJ1-5|TRBV25-1|14|TRBD1
TGTGCCAGCAGTGACACAGGGGAGACTCAGCCCCAGCATTTT
CASSDTGETQPQHF
>NA|TRBJ2-1|TRBV27|15|NA
TGTGCCAGCAGTCTTAGCGGAAGCTCCTACAATGAGCAGTTCTTC
CASSLSGSSYNEQFF
>NA|TRBJ1-2|TRBV5-1|18|NA
NA
CASSFGTGSGTGLGGDTF
>NA|TRBJ2-5|TRBV7-7|13|TRBD2
TGTGCTAGCAGCTCAAGCGGGGGGGAGACCCAGTACTTC
CASSSSGGETQYF
>NA|TRBJ2-7|TRBV24-1|15|TRBD1
TGTGCCACCAGTGATAAAGCGACAGGGGCGAACGAGCAGTACTTC
CATSDKATGANEQYF
>once|TRBJ2-5|TRBV11-2|14|TRBD2
TGTGCCAGCAGCTTAGGGACTAGCCAAGAGACCCAGTACTTC
CASSLGTSQETQYF
>NA|TRBJ1-2|TRBV6-1|12|NA
TGTGCCAGCAGTGATACGGGGAATGGCTACACCTTC
CASSDTGNGYTF
>NA|TRBJ1-6|TRBV11-2|15|TRBD1
TGTGCCAGCAGCTTAGCAGGGGGCGCGTATTCACCCCTCCACTTT
CASSLAGGAYSPLHF
>NA|TRBJ1-2|TRBV6-4|14|TRBD1
TGTGCCAGCAGTGACACCGGGACAGACTATGGCTACACCTTC
CASSDTGTDYGYTF
>NA|TRBJ1-5|TRBV30|11|NA
TGTGCCTGGAGTGCCGAGCAAACCCAGCATTTT
CAWSAEQTQHF
>NA|TRBJ2-1|TRBV30|14|NA
TGTGCCTGGGCCACTAGTTCCCTCTACAATGAGCAGTTCTTC
CAWATSSLYNEQFF
>NA|TRBJ1-5|TRBV2|13|NA
TGTGCCAGCAGCGAAATGCAGGGTCAGCCCCAGCATTTT
CASSEMQGQPQHF
>NA|TRBJ1-5|TRBV19|15|NA
TGTGCCAGTATTTCCCTACAGGTTGCCAATCAGCCCCAGCATTTT
CASISLQVANQPQHF
>NA|TRBJ2-5|TRBV3-1/TRBV3-2|15|TRBD2
TGTGCCAGCAGCCAGGCCGGGACTAGGGTAGAGACCCAGTACTTC
CASSQAGTRVETQYF
>NA|TRBJ2-5|TRBV19|15|NA
TGTGCCAGTAGTGCTGGACTCCAAAGAGGAGAGACCCAGTACTTC
CASSAGLQRGETQYF
>few|TRBJ1-4|TRBV2|11|NA
TGTGCCAGCAGGGACAGTAAAAAACTGTTTTTT
CASRDSKKLFF
>NA|TRBJ2-3|TRBV30|15|TRBD2
TGTGCCTGGAACAGCGGGAGGGCCGGGGCAGATACGCAGTATTTT
CAWNSGRAGADTQYF
>NA|TRBJ1-4|TRBV4-2|15|TRBD1
TGTGCCAGCAGCGGCCGGGACAGGGAAAATGAAAAACTGTTTTTT
CASSGRDRENEKLFF
>NA|TRBJ2-5|TRBV3-1/TRBV3-2|17|TRBD2
TGTGCCAGCAGCCCTCGGACTAGCGGGAGGGCAGGGGAGACCCAGTACTTC
CASSPRTSGRAGETQYF
>once|TRBJ2-5|TRBV27|14|TRBD1
TGTGCCAGCAGTTTATCGGACAGGATAGAGACCCAGTACTTC
CASSLSDRIETQYF
>NA|TRBJ2-2|TRBV2|15|TRBD1
TGTGCCAGCGGAAGGACAGGTCAAATGACCGGGGAGCTGTTTTTT
CASGRTGQMTGELFF
>NA|TRBJ1-3|TRBV14|15|NA
TGTGCCAGCATGAGAACGTCGAAGTCTGGAAACACCATATATTTT
CASMRTSKSGNTIYF
>NA|TRBJ1-2|TRBV4-1|14|NA
TGCGCCAGCAGCCAAGAATCCCGGTCCTATGGCTACACCTTC
CASSQESRSYGYTF
>NA|TRBJ2-1|TRBV5-1|15|NA
TGCGCCAGCAGCTCACCCCTCACTAGGGTCTATGAGCAGTTCTTC
CASSSPLTRVYEQFF
>NA|TRBJ1-5|TRBV11-2|13|NA
TGTGCCAGCAGCTTAGGACAAAATCAGCCCCAGCATTTT
CASSLGQNQPQHF
>once|TRBJ2-1|TRBV9|16|TRBD1
TGTGCCAGCAGCGCAAACCCAGGGGGTCGAAACAATGAGCAGTTCTTC
CASSANPGGRNNEQFF
>NA|TRBJ1-1|TRBV7-9|15|TRBD1
TGTGCCAGCAGCCCCCAGGGACAGGGAGGGGATGAAGCTTTCTTT
CASSPQGQGGDEAFF
>NA|TRBJ1-6|TRBV27|13|TRBD1
TGTGCCAGCAGTGCGACAGGGTTGGCACCCCTCCACTTT
CASSATGLAPLHF
>NA|TRBJ1-4|TRBV11-2|14|NA
TGTGCCAGCAGCTTAGTCCGGGCTAATGAAAAACTGTTTTTT
CASSLVRANEKLFF
>NA|TRBJ1-5|TRBV30|13|NA
TGTGCCTGGAGTGTATATAGCAATCAGCCCCAGCATTTT
CAWSVYSNQPQHF
>once|TRBJ1-3|TRBV3-1/TRBV3-2|13|NA
TGTGCCAGCAGCCAAGAACCGGGTGCCACCATATATTTT
CASSQEPGATIYF
>NA|TRBJ2-7|TRBV3-1/TRBV3-2|13|NA
TGTGCCAGCAGCCTTTCCGAGAACTACGAGCAGTACTTC
CASSLSENYEQYF
>NA|TRBJ2-1|TRBV11-2|17|NA
TGTGCCAGCAGCCATTTATTGGGGGCAGGGTGGGACAATGAGCAGTTCTTC
CASSHLLGAGWDNEQFF
>NA|TRBJ1-6|TRBV10-2|13|TRBD1
TGCGCCAGCACGGGACAGGGATATTCACCCCTCCACTTT
CASTGQGYSPLHF
>few|TRBJ2-1|TRBV24-1|16|NA
TGTGCCACCAGTGACGTACCTCAGTTAGGGGCCAATGAGCAGTTCTTC
CATSDVPQLGANEQFF
>NA|TRBJ2-1|TRBV11-2|10|TRBD2
TGTGCCAGCAGCCAGGGACTAGCATTCTTC
CASSQGLAFF
>NA|TRBJ1-2|TRBV19|14|NA
TGTGCCAGTCAGGTACAGGTTGGGGACTATGGCTACACCTTC
CASQVQVGDYGYTF
>NA|TRBJ2-7|TRBV5-1|15|TRBD1
TGCGCCAGCAGCCGGCGACAGGGAGAAGCTTCCGAGCAGTACTTC
CASSRRQGEASEQYF
>NA|TRBJ2-7|TRBV5-1|15|TRBD1
TGCGCCAGCAGCTTACAGGGGGCCAGCTCCTACGAGCAGTACTTC
CASSLQGASSYEQYF
>NA|TRBJ1-2|TRBV9|12|NA
TGTGCCAGCAGCGACGGGACTTTTGGCTACACCTTC
CASSDGTFGYTF
>NA|TRBJ1-2|TRBV5-5|14|NA
TGTGCCAGCAGCCATAACGGACATAACTATGGCTACACCTTC
CASSHNGHNYGYTF
>NA|TRBJ1-2|TRBV30|13|TRBD1
TGTGCCTGGTGGACAGGGGCTAACTATGGCTACACCTTC
CAWWTGANYGYTF
>NA|TRBJ2-2|TRBV19|13|NA
TGTGCCAGCACATACGCGAACACCGGGGAGCTGTTTTTT
CASTYANTGELFF
>NA|TRBJ1-2|TRBV5-4|14|TRBD1
TGTGCCAGCAGCCGCAAGGGGGCGAACTATGGCTACACCTTC
CASSRKGANYGYTF
>NA|TRBJ1-1|TRBV5-1|15|NA
TGCGCCAGCAGAATAAGCCTACAGGGGAACACTGAAGCTTTCTTT
CASRISLQGNTEAFF
>NA|TRBJ2-3|TRBV4-2|17|TRBD2
TGTGCCAGCAGCCAAGAGGTAGGGACTAGCGTCCCAGATACGCAGTATTTT
CASSQEVGTSVPDTQYF